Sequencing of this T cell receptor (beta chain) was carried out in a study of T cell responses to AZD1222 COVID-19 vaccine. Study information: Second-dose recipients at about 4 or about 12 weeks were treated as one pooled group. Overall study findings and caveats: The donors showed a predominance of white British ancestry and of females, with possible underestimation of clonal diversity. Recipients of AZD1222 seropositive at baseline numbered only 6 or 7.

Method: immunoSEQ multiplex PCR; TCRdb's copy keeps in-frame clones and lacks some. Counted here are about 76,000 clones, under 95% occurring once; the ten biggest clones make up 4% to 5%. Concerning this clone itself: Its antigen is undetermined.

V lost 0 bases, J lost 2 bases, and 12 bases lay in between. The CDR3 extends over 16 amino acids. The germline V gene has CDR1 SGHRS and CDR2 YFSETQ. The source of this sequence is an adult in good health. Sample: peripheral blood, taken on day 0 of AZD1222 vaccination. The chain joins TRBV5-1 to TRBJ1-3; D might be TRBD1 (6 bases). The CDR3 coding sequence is TGCGCCAGCAGCTTGGACCCAAGACAGGCTGGAAACACCATATATTTT. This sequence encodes CASSLDPRQAGNTIYF.